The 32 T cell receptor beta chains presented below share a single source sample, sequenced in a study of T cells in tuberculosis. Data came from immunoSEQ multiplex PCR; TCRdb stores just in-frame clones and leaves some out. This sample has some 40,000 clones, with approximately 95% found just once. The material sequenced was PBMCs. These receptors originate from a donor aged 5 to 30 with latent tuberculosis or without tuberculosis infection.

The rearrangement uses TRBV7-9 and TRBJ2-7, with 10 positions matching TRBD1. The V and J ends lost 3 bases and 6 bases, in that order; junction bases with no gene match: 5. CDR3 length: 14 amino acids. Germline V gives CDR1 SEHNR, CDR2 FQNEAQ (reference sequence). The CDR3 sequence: CASSLTGGVGEQYF. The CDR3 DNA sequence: TGTGCCAGCAGCTTGACAGGGGGCGTCGGCGAGCAGTACTTC.

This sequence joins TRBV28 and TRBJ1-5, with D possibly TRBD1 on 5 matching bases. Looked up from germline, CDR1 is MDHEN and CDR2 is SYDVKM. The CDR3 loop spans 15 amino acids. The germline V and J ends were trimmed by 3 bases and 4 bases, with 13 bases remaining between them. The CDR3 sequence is CASSLSRAGNQPQHF. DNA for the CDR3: TGTGCCAGCAGTTTGAGTAGGGCAGGGAATCAGCCCCAGCATTTT.

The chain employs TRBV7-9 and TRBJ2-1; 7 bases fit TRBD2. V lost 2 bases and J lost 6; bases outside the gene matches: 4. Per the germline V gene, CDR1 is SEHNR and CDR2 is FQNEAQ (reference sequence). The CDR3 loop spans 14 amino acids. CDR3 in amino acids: CASSLRGGSNEQFF. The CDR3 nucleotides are TGTGCCAGCAGCTTACGGGGAGGGAGCAATGAGCAGTTCTTC.

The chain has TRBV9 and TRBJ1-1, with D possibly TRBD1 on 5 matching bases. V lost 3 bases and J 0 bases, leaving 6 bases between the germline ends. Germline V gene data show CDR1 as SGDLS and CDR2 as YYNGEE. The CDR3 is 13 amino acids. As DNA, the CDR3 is TGTGCCAGCAGCGGACAGCTGAACACTGAAGCTTTCTTT. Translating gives CASSGQLNTEAFF.

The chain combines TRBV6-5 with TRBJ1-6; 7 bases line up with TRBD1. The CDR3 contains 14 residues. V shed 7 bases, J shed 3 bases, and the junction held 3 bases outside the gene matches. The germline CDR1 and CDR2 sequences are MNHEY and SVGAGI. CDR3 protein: CASTRDSYNSPLHF. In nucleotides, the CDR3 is TGTGCCAGCACTCGGGACAGCTATAATTCACCCCTCCACTTT.

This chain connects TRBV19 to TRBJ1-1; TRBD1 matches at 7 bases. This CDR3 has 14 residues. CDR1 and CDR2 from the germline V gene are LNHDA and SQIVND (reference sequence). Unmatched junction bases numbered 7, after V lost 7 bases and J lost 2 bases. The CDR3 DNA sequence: TGTGCCAGTAATCCCGGGACAGCCAACACTGAAGCTTTCTTT. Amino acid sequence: CASNPGTANTEAFF.

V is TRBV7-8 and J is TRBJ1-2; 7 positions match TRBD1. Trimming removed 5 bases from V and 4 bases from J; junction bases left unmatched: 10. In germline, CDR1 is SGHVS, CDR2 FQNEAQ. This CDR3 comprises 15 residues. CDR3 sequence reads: CASSTRTGCGYGYTF. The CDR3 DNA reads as TGTGCCAGCAGCACCCGGACAGGTTGTGGCTATGGCTACACCTTC.

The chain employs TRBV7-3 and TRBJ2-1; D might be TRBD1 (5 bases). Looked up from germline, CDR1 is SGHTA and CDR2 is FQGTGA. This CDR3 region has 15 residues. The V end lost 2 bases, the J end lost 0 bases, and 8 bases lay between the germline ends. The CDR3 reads CASSLSQGSYNEQFF. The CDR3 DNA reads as TGTGCCAGCAGCTTATCGCAGGGCTCCTACAATGAGCAGTTCTTC.

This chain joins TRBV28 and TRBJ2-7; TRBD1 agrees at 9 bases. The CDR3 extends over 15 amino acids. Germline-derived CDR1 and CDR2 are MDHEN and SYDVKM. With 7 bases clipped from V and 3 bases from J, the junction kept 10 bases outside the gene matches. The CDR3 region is CASTQVGTGFYEQYF. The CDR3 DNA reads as TGTGCCAGCACCCAAGTAGGGACAGGGTTCTACGAGCAGTACTTC.

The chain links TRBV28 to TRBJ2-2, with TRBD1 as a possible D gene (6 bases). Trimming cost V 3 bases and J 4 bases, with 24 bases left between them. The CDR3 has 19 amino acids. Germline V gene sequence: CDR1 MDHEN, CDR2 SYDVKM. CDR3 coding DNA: TGTGCCAGCAGTTTCCCGCCGGACAGCTCCCCTATCAGCACCGGGGAGCTGTTTTTT. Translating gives CASSFPPDSSPISTGELFF. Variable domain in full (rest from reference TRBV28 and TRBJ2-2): DVKVTQSSRYLVKRTGEKVFLECVQDMDHENMFWYRQDPGLGLRLIYFSYDVKMKEKGDIPEGYSVSREKKERFSLILESASTNQTSMYLCASSFPPDSSPISTGELFFGEGSRLTVL.

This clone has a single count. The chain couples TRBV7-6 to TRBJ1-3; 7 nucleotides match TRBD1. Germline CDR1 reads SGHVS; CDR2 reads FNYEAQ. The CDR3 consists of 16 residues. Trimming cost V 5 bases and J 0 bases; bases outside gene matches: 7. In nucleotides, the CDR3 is TGTGCCAGCAGCCCCACAACAGGGGACTCTGGAAACACCATATATTTT. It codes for CASSPTTGDSGNTIYF.

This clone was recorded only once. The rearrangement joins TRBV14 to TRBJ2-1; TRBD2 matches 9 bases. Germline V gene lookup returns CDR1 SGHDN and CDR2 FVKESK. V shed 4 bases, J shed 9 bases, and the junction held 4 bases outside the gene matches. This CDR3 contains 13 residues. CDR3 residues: CASSPGLASEQFF. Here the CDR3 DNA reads TGTGCCAGCAGCCCGGGACTAGCCAGTGAGCAGTTCTTC.

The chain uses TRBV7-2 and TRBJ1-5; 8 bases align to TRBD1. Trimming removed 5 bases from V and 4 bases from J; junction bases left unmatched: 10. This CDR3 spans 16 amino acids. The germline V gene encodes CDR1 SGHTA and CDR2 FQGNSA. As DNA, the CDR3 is TGTGCCAGCAGCGACACCAGGGGGCATCGGAATCAGCCCCAGCATTTT. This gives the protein CASSDTRGHRNQPQHF. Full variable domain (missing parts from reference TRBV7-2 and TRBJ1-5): GAGVSQSPSNKVTEKGKDVELRCDPISGHTALYWYRQSLGQGLEFLIYFQGNSAPDKSGLPSDRFSAERTGGSVSTLTIQRTQQEDSAVYLCASSDTRGHRNQPQHFGDGTRLSIL.

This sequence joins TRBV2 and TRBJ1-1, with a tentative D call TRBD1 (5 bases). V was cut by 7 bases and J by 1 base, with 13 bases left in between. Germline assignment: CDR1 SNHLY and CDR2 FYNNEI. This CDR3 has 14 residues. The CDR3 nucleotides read TGTGCCAGCACCCCCCGGGGGGGGAACACTGAAGCTTTCTTT. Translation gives CASTPRGGNTEAFF.

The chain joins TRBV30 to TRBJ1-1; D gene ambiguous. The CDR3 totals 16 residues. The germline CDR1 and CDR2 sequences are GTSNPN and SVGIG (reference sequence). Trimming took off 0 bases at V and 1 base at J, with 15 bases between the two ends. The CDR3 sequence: CAWSVPAGIRNTEAFF. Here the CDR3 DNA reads TGTGCCTGGAGTGTACCGGCAGGTATAAGGAACACTGAAGCTTTCTTT.

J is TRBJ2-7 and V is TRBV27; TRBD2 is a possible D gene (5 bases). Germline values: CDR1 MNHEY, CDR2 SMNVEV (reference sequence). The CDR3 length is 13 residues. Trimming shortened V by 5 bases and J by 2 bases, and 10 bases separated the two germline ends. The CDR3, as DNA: TGTGCCAGCAGTACCACGGGAACCTACGAGCAGTACTTC. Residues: CASSTTGTYEQYF.

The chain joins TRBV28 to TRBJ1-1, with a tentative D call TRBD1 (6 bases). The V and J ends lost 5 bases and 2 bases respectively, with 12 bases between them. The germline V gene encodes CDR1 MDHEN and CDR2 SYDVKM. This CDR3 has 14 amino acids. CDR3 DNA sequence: TGTGCCAGCAGTCGCGGGGGCAGCAACACTGAAGCTTTCTTT. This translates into CASSRGGSNTEAFF.

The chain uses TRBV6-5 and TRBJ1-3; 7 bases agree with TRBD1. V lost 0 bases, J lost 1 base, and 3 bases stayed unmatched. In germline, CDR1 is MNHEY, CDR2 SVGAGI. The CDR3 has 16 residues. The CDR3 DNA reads TGTGCCAGCAGTTACTCCAACAGGGGTTCTGGAAACACCATATATTTT. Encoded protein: CASSYSNRGSGNTIYF.

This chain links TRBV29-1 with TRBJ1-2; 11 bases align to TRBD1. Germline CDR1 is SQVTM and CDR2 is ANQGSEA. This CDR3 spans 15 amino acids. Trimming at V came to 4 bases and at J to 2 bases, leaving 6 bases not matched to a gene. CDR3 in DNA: TGCAGCGTTGTAGGGACAGGGGGTCCCAACTATGGCTACACCTTC. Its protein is CSVVGTGGPNYGYTF.

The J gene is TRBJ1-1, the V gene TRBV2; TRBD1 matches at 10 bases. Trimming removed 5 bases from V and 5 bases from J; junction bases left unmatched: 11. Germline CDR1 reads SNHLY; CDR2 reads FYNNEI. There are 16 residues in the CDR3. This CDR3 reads CASSSQLTGGRTEAFF. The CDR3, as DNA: TGTGCCAGCAGTTCTCAATTGACAGGGGGCCGGACTGAAGCTTTCTTT.

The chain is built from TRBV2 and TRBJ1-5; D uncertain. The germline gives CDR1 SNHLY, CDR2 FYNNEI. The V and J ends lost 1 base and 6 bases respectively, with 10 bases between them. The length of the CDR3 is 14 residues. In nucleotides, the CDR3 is TGTGCCAGCAGTGAAGAGTCAGGTGGTCAGCCCCAGCATTTT. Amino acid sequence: CASSEESGGQPQHF.

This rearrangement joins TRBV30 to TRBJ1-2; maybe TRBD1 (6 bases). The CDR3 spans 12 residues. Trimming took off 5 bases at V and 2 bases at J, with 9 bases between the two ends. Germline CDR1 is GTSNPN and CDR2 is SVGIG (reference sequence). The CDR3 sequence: CAWQGQNYGYTF. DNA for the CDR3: TGTGCCTGGCAAGGACAGAACTATGGCTACACCTTC.

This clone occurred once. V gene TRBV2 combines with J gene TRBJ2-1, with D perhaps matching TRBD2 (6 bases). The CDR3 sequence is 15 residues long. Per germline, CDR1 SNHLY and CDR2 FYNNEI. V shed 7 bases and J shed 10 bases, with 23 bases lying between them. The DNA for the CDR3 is TGTGCCAGCACTGAGGTCCGACTAGGGCCACTCGAGCAGTTCTTC. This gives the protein CASTEVRLGPLEQFF.

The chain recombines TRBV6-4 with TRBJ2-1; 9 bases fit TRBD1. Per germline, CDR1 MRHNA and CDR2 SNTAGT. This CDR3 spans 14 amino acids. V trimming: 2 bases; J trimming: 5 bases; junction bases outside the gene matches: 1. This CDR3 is CASSDDRGNNEQFF. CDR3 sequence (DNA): TGTGCCAGCAGTGACGACAGGGGGAACAATGAGCAGTTCTTC.

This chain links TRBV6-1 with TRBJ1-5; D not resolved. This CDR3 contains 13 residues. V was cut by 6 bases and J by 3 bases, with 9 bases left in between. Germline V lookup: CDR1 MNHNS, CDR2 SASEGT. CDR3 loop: CASREQTNQPQHF. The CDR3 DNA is TGTGCCAGCAGGGAGCAGACCAATCAGCCCCAGCATTTT.

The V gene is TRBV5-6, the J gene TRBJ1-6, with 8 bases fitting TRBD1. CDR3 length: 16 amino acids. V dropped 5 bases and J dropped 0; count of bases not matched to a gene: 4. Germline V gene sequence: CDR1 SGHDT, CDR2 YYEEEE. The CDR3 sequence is CASRWGQDSYNSPLHF. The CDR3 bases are TGTGCCAGCAGGTGGGGACAGGACTCCTATAATTCACCCCTCCACTTT.

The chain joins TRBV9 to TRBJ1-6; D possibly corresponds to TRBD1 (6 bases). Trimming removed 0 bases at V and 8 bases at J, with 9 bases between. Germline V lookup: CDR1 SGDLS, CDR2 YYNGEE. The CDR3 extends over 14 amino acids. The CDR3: CASSVETGDSPLHF. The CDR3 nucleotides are TGTGCCAGCAGCGTAGAGACAGGTGATTCACCCCTCCACTTT. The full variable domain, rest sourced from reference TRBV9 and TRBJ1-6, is DSGVTQTPKHLITATGQRVTLRCSPRSGDLSVYWYQQSLDQGLQFLIQYYNGEERAKGNILERFSAQQFPDLHSELNLSSLELGDSALYFCASSVETGDSPLHFGNGTRLTVT.

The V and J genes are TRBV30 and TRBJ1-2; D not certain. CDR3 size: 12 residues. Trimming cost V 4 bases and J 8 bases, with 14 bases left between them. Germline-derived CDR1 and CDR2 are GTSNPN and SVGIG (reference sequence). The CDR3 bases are TGTGCCTGGACAGGCGTACGTGAGGGCTACACCTTC. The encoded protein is CAWTGVREGYTF. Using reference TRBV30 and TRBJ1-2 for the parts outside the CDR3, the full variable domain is SQTIHQWPATLVQPVGSPLSLECTVEGTSNPNLYWYRQAAGRGLQLLFYSVGIGQISSEVPQNLSASRPQDRQFILSSKKLLLSDSGFYLCAWTGVREGYTFGSGTRLTVV.

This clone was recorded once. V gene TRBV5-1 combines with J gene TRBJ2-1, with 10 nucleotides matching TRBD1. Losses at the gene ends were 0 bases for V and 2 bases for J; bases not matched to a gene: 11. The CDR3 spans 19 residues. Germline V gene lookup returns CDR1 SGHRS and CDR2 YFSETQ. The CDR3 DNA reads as TGCGCCAGCAGCTTGGGGGTAATGGGGGACAGGGGCCCCTACAATGAGCAGTTCTTC. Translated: CASSLGVMGDRGPYNEQFF.

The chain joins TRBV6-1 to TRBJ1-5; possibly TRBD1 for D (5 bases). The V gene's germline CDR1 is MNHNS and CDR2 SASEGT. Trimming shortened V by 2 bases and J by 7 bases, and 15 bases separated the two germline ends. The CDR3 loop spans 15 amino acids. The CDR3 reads CASSERGSTVQPQHF. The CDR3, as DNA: TGTGCCAGCAGTGAAAGGGGCTCTACTGTGCAGCCCCAGCATTTT.

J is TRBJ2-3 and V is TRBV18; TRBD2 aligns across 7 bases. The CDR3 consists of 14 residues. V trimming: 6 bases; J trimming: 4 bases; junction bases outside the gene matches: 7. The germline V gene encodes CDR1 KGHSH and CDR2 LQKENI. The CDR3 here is CASSPLRGADTQYF. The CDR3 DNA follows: TGTGCCAGCTCCCCTCTCCGGGGGGCAGATACGCAGTATTTT.

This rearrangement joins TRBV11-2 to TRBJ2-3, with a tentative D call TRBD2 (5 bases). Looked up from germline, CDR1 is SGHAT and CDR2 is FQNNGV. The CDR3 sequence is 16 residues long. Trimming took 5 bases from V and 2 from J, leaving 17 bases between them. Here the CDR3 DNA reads TGTGCCAGCAGCCGCAAGTACCGGGGAAACACAGATACGCAGTATTTT. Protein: CASSRKYRGNTDTQYF.